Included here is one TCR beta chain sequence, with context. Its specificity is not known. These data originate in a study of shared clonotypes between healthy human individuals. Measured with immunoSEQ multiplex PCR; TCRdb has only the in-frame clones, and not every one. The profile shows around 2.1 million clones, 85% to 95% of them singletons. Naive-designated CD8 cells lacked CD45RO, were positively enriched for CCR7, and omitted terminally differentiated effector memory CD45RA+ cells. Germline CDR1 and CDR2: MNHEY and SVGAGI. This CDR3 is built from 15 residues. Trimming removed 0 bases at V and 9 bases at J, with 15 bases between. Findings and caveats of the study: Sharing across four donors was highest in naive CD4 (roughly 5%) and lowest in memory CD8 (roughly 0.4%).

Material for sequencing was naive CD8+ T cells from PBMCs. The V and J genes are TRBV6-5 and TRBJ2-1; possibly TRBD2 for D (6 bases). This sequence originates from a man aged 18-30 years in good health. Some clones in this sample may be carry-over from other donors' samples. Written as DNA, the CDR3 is TGTGCCAGCAGTTACTCGCGGGGCCCCTTGAGTGAGCAGTTCTTC. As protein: CASSYSRGPLSEQFF.